The T cell receptor beta chain under discussion was sequenced for a study of blood T cell repertoires in COVID-19. On the study more broadly: Samples taken during acute and convalescent COVID-19 were collected in the United States, Italy and Spain. T cells, B-cell-depleted T cells, or PBMCs provided the cDNA or gDNA that served as material.

This clone was observed once. Germline assignment: CDR1 KGHDR and CDR2 SFDVKD. CDR3 length: 12 residues. V dropped 5 bases and J dropped 1 base, with 4 bases sitting between them. In the original workflow: Cell counts per sample came from amplifying reference gene primers. Here immunoSEQ multiplex PCR was the method, and the copy in TCRdb shows in-frame clones only, minus some. Clonal size and the V and J genes are those of that table, whereas D and trimming came from the DNA. The data contain about 98,000 clones, roughly 80% of them singletons. This receptor was identified in a man between 70 and 80 years old with active or convalescent COVID-19. J is TRBJ1-2 and V is TRBV24-1; D is uncertain. Sequenced sample: peripheral blood. CDR3 coding DNA: TGTGCCACCAGTGGAGGTAACTATGGCTACACCTTC. It specifies CATSGGNYGYTF.